These 19 T cell receptor beta chains were sequenced from one sample in a study of blood T cell repertoires in COVID-19. Assay: immunoSEQ multiplex PCR; the TCRdb copy retains only in-frame clones and omits some. The sample has about 140,000 clones; around 80% are singletons. Source material: peripheral blood. These receptors all stem from a man aged 60-69 years with acute or convalescent COVID-19.

This clone was seen a single time. This chain uses TRBV25-1 with TRBJ2-7; 11 positions match TRBD2. V trimming: 8 bases; J trimming: 3 bases; junction bases outside the gene matches: 6. Germline CDR1 is MGHDK and CDR2 is SYGVNS. This CDR3 has 14 residues. The CDR3 DNA sequence: TGTGCCAGCCTCGCTAGCGGGAGGATCTACGAGCAGTACTTC. This encodes CASLASGRIYEQYF.

This clone was found a few times. This chain joins TRBV19 and TRBJ2-2; D may be TRBD2 (6 bases). Germline V CDR1 and CDR2: LNHDA, SQIVND (reference sequence). The CDR3 has 15 residues. With 1 base removed from V and 4 bases from J, the gap between germline ends came to 10 bases. The CDR3 here is CASSIGLGSTGELFF. CDR3 DNA sequence: TGTGCCAGTAGTATAGGCCTCGGGAGCACCGGGGAGCTGTTTTTT.

The chain links TRBV12-3 or TRBV12-4 to TRBJ2-1; D is unresolved. The V end was cut by 1 base, the J end by 7 bases, with 8 bases between. CDR3 length equals 13 residues. The CDR3 DNA is TGTGCCAGCAGTTTAGTGGGCCGAAATGAGCAGTTCTTC. It specifies CASSLVGRNEQFF.

This chain uses TRBV19 with TRBJ2-7; TRBD1 matches 8 bases. There are 14 residues in the CDR3. Germline CDR1 LNHDA, CDR2 SQIVND (reference sequence). The V and J ends lost 5 bases and 1 base, in that order; junction bases with no gene match: 4. The DNA of the CDR3 is TGTGCCAGTAGTCCGCGGACAGGGTCCTACGAGCAGTACTTC. Translating it yields CASSPRTGSYEQYF. Together with reference TRBV19 and TRBJ2-7, the CDR3 gives the full variable domain: DGGITQSPKYLFRKEGQNVTLSCEQNLNHDAMYWYRQDPGQGLRLIYYSQIVNDFQKGDIAEGYSVSREKKESFPLTVTSAQKNPTAFYLCASSPRTGSYEQYFGPGTRLTVT.

The CDR3 loop is CAWSTTLNRGNTEAFF. DNA of the CDR3: TGTGCCTGGAGTACCACCCTTAACAGGGGGAACACTGAAGCTTTCTTT. The gene calls are TRBV30 and TRBJ1-1; 7 bases are a match to TRBD1. The CDR3 contains 16 residues. V trimming: 2 bases; J trimming: 1 base; junction bases outside the gene matches: 10. The germline V gene encodes CDR1 GTSNPN and CDR2 SVGIG (reference sequence).

This clone was seen a few times. This CDR3 is also generated by other DNA sequences in the sample. The chain joins TRBV5-1 to TRBJ1-1; 8 bases are a match to TRBD1. With 3 bases clipped from V and 1 base from J, the junction kept 2 bases outside the gene matches. Per the germline V gene, CDR1 is SGHRS and CDR2 is YFSETQ. CDR3 length: 14 amino acids. The CDR3 is CASSSGGANTEAFF. CDR3 coding DNA: TGCGCCAGCAGCTCAGGGGGCGCGAACACTGAAGCTTTCTTT.

Written as DNA, the CDR3 is TGTGCCTGGAGTGTAGGCGGCCCCGGGGGCACTGAAGCTTTCTTT. This codes for CAWSVGGPGGTEAFF. The V gene is TRBV30, the J gene TRBJ1-1; possibly TRBD1 for D (5 bases). The CDR3 length is 15 residues. Looked up from germline, CDR1 is GTSNPN and CDR2 is SVGIG (reference sequence). V lost 0 bases and J 4 bases, leaving 15 bases between the germline ends.

V usage is TRBV4-1 and J usage is TRBJ2-2, with 7 nucleotides matching TRBD2. The V and J ends lost 1 base and 0 bases, in that order; junction bases with no gene match: 17. The CDR3 spans 21 residues. Germline values: CDR1 MGHRA, CDR2 YSYEKL. DNA of the CDR3: TGCGCCAGCAGCCAAGCCGGGACTACGACGAGTTCAGTCGCGAACACCGGGGAGCTGTTTTTT. It codes for CASSQAGTTTSSVANTGELFF.

V usage is TRBV5-1 and J usage is TRBJ1-6, with 9 bases identical to TRBD1. Germline V gives CDR1 SGHRS, CDR2 YFSETQ. The CDR3 runs 14 residues. V shed 4 bases and J 8 bases; nucleotides not matched to a gene: 4. CDR3 DNA: TGCGCCAGCAGCGTCCGGGACAGGGATTCACCCCTCCACTTT. The encoded protein is CASSVRDRDSPLHF.

By share, this clone counts as medium-sized (0.01 to 0.1%). The rearrangement joins TRBV28 to TRBJ1-1; D might be TRBD1 (5 bases). Germline values: CDR1 MDHEN, CDR2 SYDVKM. There are 18 residues in the CDR3. V was cut by 7 bases and J by 0 bases, with 24 bases left in between. Here the CDR3 reads CASNPQGHGLTLNTEAFF. CDR3 coding DNA: TGTGCCAGCAACCCACAAGGACACGGCCTAACTTTGAACACTGAAGCTTTCTTT.

V is TRBV19 and J is TRBJ2-7; D might be TRBD1 (6 bases). Trimming took 3 bases from V and 4 from J, leaving 22 bases between them. CDR1 is LNHDA, CDR2 SQIVND, per germline (reference sequence). This CDR3 is built from 17 residues. CDR3 loop: CASSIWVRGTSSYEQYF. The CDR3 DNA reads as TGTGCCAGTAGTATCTGGGTTCGTGGGACATCATCGTACGAGCAGTACTTC.

Turning to this clone: An end of the junction does not agree with germline; a read error may underlie this. CDR3 DNA sequence: TGTGCCAGCAGCCACTCGAAAGGACAGGGCGTCTACGGGCAGTACTTC. This sequence encodes CASSHSKGQGVYGQYF. V usage is TRBV14 and J usage is TRBJ2-7, with 8 bases matching TRBD1. This CDR3 is built from 16 residues. Germline V gene data show CDR1 as SGHDN and CDR2 as FVKESK.

This chain joins TRBV4-1 and TRBJ1-4; perhaps TRBD1 as D (5 bases). CDR1 MGHRA and CDR2 YSYEKL come from the germline V gene. The CDR3 consists of 16 residues. The ends were cut back, 1 base at V and 3 bases at J, with 12 bases in the middle. Written as DNA, the CDR3 is TGCGCCAGCAGCCAAGCAGGGCTCCGGCCTAATGAAAAACTGTTTTTT. Translated: CASSQAGLRPNEKLFF.

The chain joins TRBV18 to TRBJ1-1; no definite D call. Deletions cut 6 bases from V and 0 bases from J, with 8 bases between. The CDR3 length is 13 residues. Germline CDR1 KGHSH, CDR2 LQKENI. CDR3 in amino acids: CASSGNMNTEAFF. DNA for the CDR3: TGTGCCAGCTCGGGCAACATGAACACTGAAGCTTTCTTT.

The J gene is TRBJ2-1, the V gene TRBV4-2, with 11 bases lining up with TRBD2. Unmatched junction bases numbered 1, after V lost 0 bases and J lost 3 bases. The CDR3 extends over 16 amino acids. Germline loops: CDR1 LGHNA, CDR2 YNFKEQ. This CDR3 reads CASSQETSGIYNEQFF. In nucleotides, the CDR3 is TGTGCCAGCAGCCAAGAGACTAGCGGGATCTACAATGAGCAGTTCTTC.

This clone was counted a single time. The genes are TRBV5-8 and TRBJ2-6, with 7 bases aligning to TRBD2. CDR3 length: 20 amino acids. V shed 0 bases and J 0 bases; nucleotides not matched to a gene: 12. Germline CDR1 SGHTS, CDR2 YDEGEE. The CDR3 DNA is TGTGCCAGCAGCTTGGAAGGTTCGAGCGGGGATAGCTCTGGGGCCAACGTCCTGACTTTC. It encodes CASSLEGSSGDSSGANVLTF.

The chain has TRBV6-4 and TRBJ1-2, with TRBD1 identical over 9 bases. In germline, CDR1 is MRHNA, CDR2 SNTAGT. The CDR3 is made up of 14 amino acids. The V and J ends lost 3 bases and 7 bases, in that order; junction bases with no gene match: 6. DNA for the CDR3: TGTGCCAGCAGTGAAATACAGGGGGCAGGTGGCTACACCTTC. It is translated as CASSEIQGAGGYTF.

Written as DNA, the CDR3 is TGCGCCAGCCAGCGGGAAGGGGCGGATCAGACCCAGTACTTC. It yields the protein CASQREGADQTQYF. The chain couples TRBV5-1 to TRBJ2-5, with 7 bases matching TRBD2. The CDR3 contains 14 residues. With V trimmed by 7 bases and J by 6 bases, 12 bases remained unmatched. Germline V gene lookup returns CDR1 SGHRS and CDR2 YFSETQ.

This clone was counted only a few times. The chain combines TRBV5-1 with TRBJ2-5; D possibly corresponds to TRBD1 (5 bases). Trimming pared 4 bases from V and 2 bases from J, leaving 12 bases between. CDR1 is SGHRS, CDR2 YFSETQ, per germline. The CDR3 contains 14 residues. The chain's CDR3 is CASSLTGGQETQYF. CDR3 bases: TGCGCCAGCAGCCTAACAGGCGGTCAAGAGACCCAGTACTTC. The full variable domain, its missing parts supplied by reference TRBV5-1 and TRBJ2-5, is KAGVTQTPRYLIKTRGQQVTLSCSPISGHRSVSWYQQTPGQGLQFLFEYFSETQRNKGNFPGRFSGRQFSNSRSEMNVSTLELGDSALYLCASSLTGGQETQYFGPGTRLLVL.